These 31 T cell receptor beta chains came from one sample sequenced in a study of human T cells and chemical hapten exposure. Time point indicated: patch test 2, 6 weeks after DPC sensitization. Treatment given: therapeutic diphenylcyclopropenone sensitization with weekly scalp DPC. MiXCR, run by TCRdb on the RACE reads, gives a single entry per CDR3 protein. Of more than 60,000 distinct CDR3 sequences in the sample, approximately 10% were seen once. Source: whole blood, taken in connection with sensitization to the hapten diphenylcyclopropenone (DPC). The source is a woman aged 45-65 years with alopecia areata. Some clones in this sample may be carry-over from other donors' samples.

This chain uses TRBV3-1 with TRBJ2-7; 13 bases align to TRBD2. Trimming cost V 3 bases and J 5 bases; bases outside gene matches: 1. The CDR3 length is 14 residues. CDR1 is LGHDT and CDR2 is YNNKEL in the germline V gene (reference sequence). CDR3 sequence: CASSHTSGRDEQYF. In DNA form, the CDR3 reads TGTGCCAGCAGCCACACTAGCGGGAGGGACGAGCAGTACTTC.

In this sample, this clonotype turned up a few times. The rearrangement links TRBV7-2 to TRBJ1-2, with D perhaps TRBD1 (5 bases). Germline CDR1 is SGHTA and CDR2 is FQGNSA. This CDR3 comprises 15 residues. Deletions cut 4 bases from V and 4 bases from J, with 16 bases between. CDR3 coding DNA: TGTGCCAGCAGCTCTGGTGCGGGGCCGGTCTATGGCTACACCTTC. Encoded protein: CASSSGAGPVYGYTF.

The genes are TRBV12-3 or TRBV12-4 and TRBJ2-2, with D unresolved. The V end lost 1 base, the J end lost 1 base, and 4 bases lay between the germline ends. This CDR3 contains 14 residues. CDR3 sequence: CASSLEQNTGELFF. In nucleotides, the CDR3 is TGTGCCAGCAGTTTAGAACAGAACACCGGGGAGCTGTTTTTT.

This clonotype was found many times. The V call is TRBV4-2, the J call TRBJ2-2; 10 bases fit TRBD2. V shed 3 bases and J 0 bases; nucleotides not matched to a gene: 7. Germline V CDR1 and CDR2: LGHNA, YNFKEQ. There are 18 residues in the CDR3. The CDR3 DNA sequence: TGTGCCAGCAGCCACGGACTAGCGGATAATACGAACACCGGGGAGCTGTTTTTT. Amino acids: CASSHGLADNTNTGELFF.

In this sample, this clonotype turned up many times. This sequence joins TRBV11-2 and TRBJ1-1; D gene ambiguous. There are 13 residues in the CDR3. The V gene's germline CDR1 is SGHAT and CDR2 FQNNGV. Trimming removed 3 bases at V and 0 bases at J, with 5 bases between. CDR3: CASSLKLNTEAFF. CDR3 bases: TGTGCCAGCAGCTTGAAACTGAACACTGAAGCTTTCTTT.

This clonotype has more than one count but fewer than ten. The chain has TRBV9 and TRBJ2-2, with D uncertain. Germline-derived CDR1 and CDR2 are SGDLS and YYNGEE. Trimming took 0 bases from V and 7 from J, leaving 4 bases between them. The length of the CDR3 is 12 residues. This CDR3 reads CASSVAFGELFF. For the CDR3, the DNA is TGTGCCAGCAGCGTAGCTTTCGGGGAGCTGTTTTTT.

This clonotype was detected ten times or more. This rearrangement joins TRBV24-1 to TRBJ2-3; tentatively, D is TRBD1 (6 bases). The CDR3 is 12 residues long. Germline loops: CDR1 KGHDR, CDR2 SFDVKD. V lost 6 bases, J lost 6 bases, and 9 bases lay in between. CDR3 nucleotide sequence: TGTGCCACCAGTCAACAGGGCGATACGCAGTATTTT. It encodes CATSQQGDTQYF.

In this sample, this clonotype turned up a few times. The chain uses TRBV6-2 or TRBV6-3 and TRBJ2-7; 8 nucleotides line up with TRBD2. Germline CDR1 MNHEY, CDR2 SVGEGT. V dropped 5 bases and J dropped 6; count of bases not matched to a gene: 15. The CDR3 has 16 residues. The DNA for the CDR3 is TGTGCCAGCAGTCGCCCGGGGGCGGGAGGTCGCGGCGAGCAGTACTTC. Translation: CASSRPGAGGRGEQYF.

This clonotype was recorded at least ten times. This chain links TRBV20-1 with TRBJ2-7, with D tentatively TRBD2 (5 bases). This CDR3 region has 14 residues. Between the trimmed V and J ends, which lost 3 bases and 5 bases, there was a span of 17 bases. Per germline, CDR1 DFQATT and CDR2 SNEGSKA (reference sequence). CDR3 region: CSARGLAASHEQYF. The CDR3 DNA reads TGCAGTGCTAGGGGTCTAGCAGCAAGCCACGAGCAGTACTTC.

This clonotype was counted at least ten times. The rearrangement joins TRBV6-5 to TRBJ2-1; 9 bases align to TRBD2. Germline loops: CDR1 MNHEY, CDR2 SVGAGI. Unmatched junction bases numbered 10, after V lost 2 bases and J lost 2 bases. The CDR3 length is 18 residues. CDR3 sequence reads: CASSYGIAGETTYNEQFF. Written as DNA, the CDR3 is TGTGCCAGCAGTTACGGGATAGCGGGAGAAACAACCTACAATGAGCAGTTCTTC.

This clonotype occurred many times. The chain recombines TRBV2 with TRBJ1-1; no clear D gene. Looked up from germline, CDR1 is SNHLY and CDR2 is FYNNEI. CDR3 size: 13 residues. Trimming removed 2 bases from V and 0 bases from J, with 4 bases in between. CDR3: CASSENVNTEAFF. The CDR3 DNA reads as TGTGCCAGCAGTGAAAACGTGAACACTGAAGCTTTCTTT.

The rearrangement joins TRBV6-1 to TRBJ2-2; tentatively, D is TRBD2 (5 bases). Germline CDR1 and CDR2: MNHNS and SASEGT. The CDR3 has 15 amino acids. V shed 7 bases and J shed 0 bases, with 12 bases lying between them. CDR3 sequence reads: CASTNGETNTGELFF. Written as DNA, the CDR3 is TGTGCCAGCACAAATGGGGAGACGAACACCGGGGAGCTGTTTTTT.

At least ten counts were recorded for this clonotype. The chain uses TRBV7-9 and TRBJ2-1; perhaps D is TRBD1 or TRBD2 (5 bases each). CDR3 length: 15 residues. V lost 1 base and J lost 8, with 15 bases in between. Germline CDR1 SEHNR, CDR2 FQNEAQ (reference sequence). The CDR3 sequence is CASSLGDGAFDEQFF. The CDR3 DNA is TGTGCCAGCAGCTTAGGGGACGGCGCTTTTGATGAGCAGTTCTTC.

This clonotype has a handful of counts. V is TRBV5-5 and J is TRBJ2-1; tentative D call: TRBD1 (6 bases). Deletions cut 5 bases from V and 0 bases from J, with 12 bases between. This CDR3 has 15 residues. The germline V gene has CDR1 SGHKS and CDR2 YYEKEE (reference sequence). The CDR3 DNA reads TGTGCCAGCAGACTCCAGGGGAACTCCTACAATGAGCAGTTCTTC. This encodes CASRLQGNSYNEQFF.

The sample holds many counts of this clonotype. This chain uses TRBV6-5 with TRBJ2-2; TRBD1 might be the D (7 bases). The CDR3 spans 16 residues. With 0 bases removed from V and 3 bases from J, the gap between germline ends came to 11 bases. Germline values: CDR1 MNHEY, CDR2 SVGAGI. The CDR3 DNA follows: TGTGCCAGCAGTTACTCGTCAGGGGGGTACACCGGGGAGCTGTTTTTT. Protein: CASSYSSGGYTGELFF.

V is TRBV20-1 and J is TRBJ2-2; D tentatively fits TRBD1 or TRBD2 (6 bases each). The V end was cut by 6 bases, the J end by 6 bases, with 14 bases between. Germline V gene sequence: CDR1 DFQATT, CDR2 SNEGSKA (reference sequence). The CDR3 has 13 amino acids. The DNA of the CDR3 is TGCAGTGCGCGCAACAGGGAGGCCGGGGAGCTGTTTTTT. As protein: CSARNREAGELFF.

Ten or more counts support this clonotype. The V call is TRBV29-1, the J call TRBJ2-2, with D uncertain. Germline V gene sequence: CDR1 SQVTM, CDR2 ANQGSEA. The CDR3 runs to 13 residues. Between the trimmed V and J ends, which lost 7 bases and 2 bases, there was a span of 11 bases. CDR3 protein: CSDRQVNTGELFF. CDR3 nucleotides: TGCAGCGACCGGCAGGTCAACACCGGGGAGCTGTTTTTT.

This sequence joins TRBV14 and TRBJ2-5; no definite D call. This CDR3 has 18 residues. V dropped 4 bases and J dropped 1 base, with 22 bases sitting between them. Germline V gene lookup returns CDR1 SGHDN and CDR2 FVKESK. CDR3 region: CASSPDPRPTNLQETQYF. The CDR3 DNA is TGTGCCAGCAGCCCAGATCCTCGACCAACCAACCTCCAAGAGACCCAGTACTTC.

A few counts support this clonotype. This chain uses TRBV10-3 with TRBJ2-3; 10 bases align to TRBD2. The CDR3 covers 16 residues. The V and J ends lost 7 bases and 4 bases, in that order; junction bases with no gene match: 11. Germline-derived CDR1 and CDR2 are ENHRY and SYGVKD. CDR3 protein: CAINRASGRGSDTQYF. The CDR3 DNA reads TGTGCCATCAACCGAGCTAGCGGGAGAGGTTCAGATACGCAGTATTTT.

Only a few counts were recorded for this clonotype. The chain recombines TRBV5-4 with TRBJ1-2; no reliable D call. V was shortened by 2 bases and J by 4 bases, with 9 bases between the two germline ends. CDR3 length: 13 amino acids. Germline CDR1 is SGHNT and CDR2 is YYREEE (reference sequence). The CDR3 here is CASSFDLFYGYTF. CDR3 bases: TGTGCCAGCAGCTTCGATCTATTCTATGGCTACACCTTC.

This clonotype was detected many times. CDR3 sequence: CASSTQAIADTQYF. In nucleotides, the CDR3 is TGTGCCAGTAGTACCCAGGCGATCGCAGATACGCAGTATTTT. This chain links TRBV19 with TRBJ2-3; D not certain. V was shortened by 4 bases and J by 4 bases, with 12 bases between the two germline ends. The CDR3 covers 14 residues. Germline-derived CDR1 and CDR2 are LNHDA and SQIVND (reference sequence).

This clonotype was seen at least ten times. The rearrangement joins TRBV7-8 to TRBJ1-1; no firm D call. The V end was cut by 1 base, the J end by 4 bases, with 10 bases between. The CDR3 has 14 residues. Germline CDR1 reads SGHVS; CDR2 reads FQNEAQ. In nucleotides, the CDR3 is TGTGCCAGCAGCTTAGGCAAAGCCGGCACTGAAGCTTTCTTT. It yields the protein CASSLGKAGTEAFF.

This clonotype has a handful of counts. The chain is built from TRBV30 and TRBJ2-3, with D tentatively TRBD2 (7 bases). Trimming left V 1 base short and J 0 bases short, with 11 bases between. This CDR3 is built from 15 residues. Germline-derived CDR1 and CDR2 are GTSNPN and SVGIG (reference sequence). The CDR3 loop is CAWSAGGRSTDTQYF. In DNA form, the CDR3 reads TGTGCCTGGAGTGCGGGGGGCCGAAGCACAGATACGCAGTATTTT.

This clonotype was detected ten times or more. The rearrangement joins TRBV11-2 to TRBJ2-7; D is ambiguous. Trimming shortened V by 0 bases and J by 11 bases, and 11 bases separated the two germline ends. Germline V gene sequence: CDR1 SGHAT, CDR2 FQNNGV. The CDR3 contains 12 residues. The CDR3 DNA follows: TGTGCCAGCAGCTTAGAAGGCTTTGTGGAGTACTTC. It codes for CASSLEGFVEYF.

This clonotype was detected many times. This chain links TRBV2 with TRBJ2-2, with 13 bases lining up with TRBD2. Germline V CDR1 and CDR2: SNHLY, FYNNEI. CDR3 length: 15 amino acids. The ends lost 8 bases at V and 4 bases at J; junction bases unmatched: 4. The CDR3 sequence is CASLGLAGPTGELFF. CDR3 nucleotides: TGTGCCAGCCTGGGACTAGCGGGACCCACCGGGGAGCTGTTTTTT.

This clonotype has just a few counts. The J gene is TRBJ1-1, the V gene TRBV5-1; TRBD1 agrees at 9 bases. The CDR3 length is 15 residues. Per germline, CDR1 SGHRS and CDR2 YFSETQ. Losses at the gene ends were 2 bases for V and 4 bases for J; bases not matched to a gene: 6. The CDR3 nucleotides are TGCGCCAGCAGCTTTACAGGGGGCTCGGGCACTGAAGCTTTCTTT. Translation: CASSFTGGSGTEAFF.

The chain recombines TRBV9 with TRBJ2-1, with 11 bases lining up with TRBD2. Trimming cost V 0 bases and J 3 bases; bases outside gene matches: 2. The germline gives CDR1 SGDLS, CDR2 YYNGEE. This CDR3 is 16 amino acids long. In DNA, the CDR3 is TGTGCCAGCAGCGTAGGAGGGACTAGCGGCTACAATGAGCAGTTCTTC. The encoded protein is CASSVGGTSGYNEQFF.

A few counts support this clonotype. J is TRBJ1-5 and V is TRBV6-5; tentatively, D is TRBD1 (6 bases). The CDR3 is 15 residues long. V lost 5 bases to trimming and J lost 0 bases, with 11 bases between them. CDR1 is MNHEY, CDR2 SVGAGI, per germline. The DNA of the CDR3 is TGTGCCAGCAGTGAGGACAGAACTAGCAATCAGCCCCAGCATTTT. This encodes CASSEDRTSNQPQHF.

The CDR3 DNA reads TGTGCCAGCAGCCCTCTGACAGGGCAAAATAAGAGAGTCCAGTACTTC. Protein: CASSPLTGQNKRVQYF. This chain connects TRBV12-3 or TRBV12-4 to TRBJ2-5; the match to TRBD1 covers 7 bases. V was clipped by 6 bases and J by 10 bases; unmatched bases: 20. The CDR3 sequence is 16 residues long.

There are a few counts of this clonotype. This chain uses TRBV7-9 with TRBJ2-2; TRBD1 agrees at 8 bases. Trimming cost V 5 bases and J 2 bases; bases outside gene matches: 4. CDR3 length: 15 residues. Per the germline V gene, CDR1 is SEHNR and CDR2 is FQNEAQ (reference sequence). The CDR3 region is CASSLGQGNTGELFF. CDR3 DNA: TGTGCCAGCAGCCTCGGACAGGGCAACACCGGGGAGCTGTTTTTT.

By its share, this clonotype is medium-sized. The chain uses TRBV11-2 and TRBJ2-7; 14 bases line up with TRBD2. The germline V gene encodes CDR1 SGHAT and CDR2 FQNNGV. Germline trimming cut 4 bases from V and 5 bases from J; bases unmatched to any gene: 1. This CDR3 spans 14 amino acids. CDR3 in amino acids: CASSSGLAGDEQYF. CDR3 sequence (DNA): TGTGCCAGCAGCTCGGGACTAGCGGGAGACGAGCAGTACTTC.